The 10 T cell receptor beta chains presented below share a single source sample, sequenced in a study of blood T cell repertoires in COVID-19. Only in-frame clones appear in the TCRdb table, and some are missing; sequencing was by immunoSEQ multiplex PCR. The sample lists roughly 16,000 clones, 80% to 90% occurring once. The specimen was peripheral blood. The receptors come from a man of 80 years or more with acute or convalescent COVID-19.

CDR3 amino acids: CASLAGGPGETQYF. The CDR3 DNA reads TGCGCCAGCCTAGCGGGGGGGCCGGGAGAGACCCAGTACTTC. This sequence joins TRBV5-1 and TRBJ2-5, with 12 bases fitting TRBD2. The V segment lost 7 bases and the J segment 4 bases; nucleotides outside the gene matches: 5. Germline CDR1 and CDR2: SGHRS and YFSETQ. The CDR3 has 14 residues. Complete variable domain (other parts from reference TRBV5-1 and TRBJ2-5): KAGVTQTPRYLIKTRGQQVTLSCSPISGHRSVSWYQQTPGQGLQFLFEYFSETQRNKGNFPGRFSGRQFSNSRSEMNVSTLELGDSALYLCASLAGGPGETQYFGPGTRLLVL.

The chain recombines TRBV4-1 with TRBJ1-4; D not resolved. The CDR3 contains 15 residues. Germline CDR1 and CDR2: MGHRA and YSYEKL. V dropped 0 bases and J dropped 6 bases, with 11 bases sitting between them. The CDR3 protein is CASSQDRGHDEKLFF. CDR3 coding DNA: TGCGCCAGCAGCCAAGATAGAGGGCATGATGAAAAACTGTTTTTT.

The J gene is TRBJ2-1, the V gene TRBV6-2 or TRBV6-3; the D gene is possibly TRBD2 (6 bases). Germline loops: CDR1 MNHEY, CDR2 SVGEGT. V was shortened by 9 bases and J by 3 bases, with 15 bases between the two germline ends. This CDR3 has 14 amino acids. The CDR3, as DNA: TGTGCCAGTAGCTGGCTAGCGTACTACAATGAGCAGTTCTTC. Translating it yields CASSWLAYYNEQFF.

This sequence joins TRBV13 and TRBJ2-2; D is perhaps TRBD2 (6 bases). The V gene's germline CDR1 is PRHDT and CDR2 FYEKMQ (reference sequence). The CDR3 runs to 15 residues. Trimming shortened V by 8 bases and J by 0 bases, and 13 bases separated the two germline ends. The CDR3 nucleotides read TGTGCCAGCGGGGCGGGGTCCGCGAACACCGGGGAGCTGTTTTTT. Its protein is CASGAGSANTGELFF.

This clone has just one count. This chain joins TRBV5-4 and TRBJ1-2; a weak D match, TRBD1 (5 bases). The V gene's germline CDR1 is SGHNT and CDR2 YYREEE (reference sequence). Trimming shortened V by 4 bases and J by 3 bases, and 13 bases separated the two germline ends. The CDR3 has 14 amino acids. DNA for the CDR3: TGTGCCAGCAGCCCGGGACTCGCTGACTATGGCTACACCTTC. Its translation is CASSPGLADYGYTF.

The chain carries TRBV6-5 and TRBJ1-2, with D perhaps TRBD1 (5 bases). The CDR3 runs 15 residues. V gave up 5 bases and J gave up 6 bases, with 19 bases separating them. Germline CDR1 MNHEY, CDR2 SVGAGI. The CDR3 DNA reads TGTGCCAGCAGTACGGGGGTGGGCTCTCCCAATGGCTACACCTTC. Protein: CASSTGVGSPNGYTF.

V is TRBV7-2 and J is TRBJ2-3; D not certain. CDR1 is SGHTA and CDR2 is FQGNSA in the germline V gene. CDR3 length: 14 amino acids. Deletions cut 0 bases from V and 12 bases from J, with 16 bases between. CDR3 residues: CASSLAELPVFQYF. The CDR3 DNA follows: TGTGCCAGCAGCTTAGCAGAACTCCCGGTTTTCCAGTATTTT.

This clone was picked up one time. J is TRBJ1-6 and V is TRBV14; D gene unclear. From germline, CDR1 is SGHDN and CDR2 FVKESK. With 4 bases removed from V and 7 bases from J, the gap between germline ends came to 14 bases. The CDR3 has 15 residues. The CDR3 DNA is TGTGCCAGCAGCCGCCTCGGGGTCACAAATTCACCCCTCCACTTT. This translates into CASSRLGVTNSPLHF.

V is TRBV7-3 and J is TRBJ2-3; 8 bases align to TRBD2. V trimming: 5 bases; J trimming: 1 base; junction bases outside the gene matches: 5. Germline CDR1 is SGHTA and CDR2 is FQGTGA. This CDR3 region has 15 residues. CDR3 DNA: TGTGCCAGCAGCCCGCGGGGGGCCCGCACAGATACGCAGTATTTT. It is translated as CASSPRGARTDTQYF.

The chain recombines TRBV10-3 with TRBJ2-6; D is possibly TRBD1 (5 bases). The CDR3 loop spans 17 amino acids. V shed 3 bases and J shed 0 bases, with 12 bases lying between them. Germline V gene sequence: CDR1 ENHRY, CDR2 SYGVKD. The CDR3 DNA follows: TGTGCCATCAGTGACCTCAGGGAAGGCTCTGGGGCCAACGTCCTGACTTTC. This sequence encodes CAISDLREGSGANVLTF.